This TCR beta chain emerged from a study of blood T cell repertoires in COVID-19. In the study overall: The origin of the acute and convalescent COVID-19 samples was the United States, Italy and Spain. T cells, B-cell-depleted T cells, or PBMCs provided the cDNA or gDNA that served as material.

As handled by the study authors: Estimation of nucleated cell counts relied on the amplification of reference gene primers. The protocol was immunoSEQ multiplex PCR, while the TCRdb copy is restricted to in-frame clones and leaves out a portion. D and trimming were read from the DNA, whereas the V and J calls and clone size are those reported in that table. This sample has 300,000 or so clones, with roughly 90% found just once. J lost 5 bases, V lost 4 bases, and 7 bases had no gene match. CDR1 and CDR2 (germline): SEHNR, FQNEAQ (reference sequence). The CDR3 length is 15 residues. The clonotype comes from a man aged 18-30 years who had recovered from COVID-19. The chain uses TRBV7-9 and TRBJ2-1, with TRBD1 matching over 8 bases. Sequenced material: peripheral blood. The CDR3 loop is CASSSRDRLDNEQFF. The CDR3 coding sequence is TGTGCCAGCAGCTCCCGGGACAGGTTAGACAATGAGCAGTTCTTC.